This passage covers 28 T cell receptor beta chains from one sample sequenced in a study of blood T cell repertoires in COVID-19. Clones were sequenced by immunoSEQ multiplex PCR, and TCRdb holds only the in-frame ones, with some missing. The sample carries about 76,000 clones, roughly 84% recorded once. The source material was peripheral blood. The receptors shown here come from a man aged 55 to 70 with COVID-19, enrolled during active disease.

The chain joins TRBV18 to TRBJ1-2; 8 bases are shared with TRBD1. V dropped 0 bases and J dropped 5; count of bases not matched to a gene: 5. This CDR3 spans 15 amino acids. Germline CDR1 reads KGHSH; CDR2 reads LQKENI. The DNA of the CDR3 is TGTGCCAGCTCACCACCGGCCAGGGGGCATTATGGCTACACCTTC. Its translation is CASSPPARGHYGYTF.

The CDR3 bases are TGTGCCAGCAGTTTATCGAGCGGGGGGAGTGAGTATTTT. Its protein is CASSLSSGGSEYF. The V call is TRBV12-3 or TRBV12-4, the J call TRBJ2-3, with 9 bases matching TRBD2. Unmatched junction bases numbered 7, after V lost 2 bases and J lost 13 bases. This CDR3 comprises 13 residues.

The V and J genes are TRBV9 and TRBJ2-7; maybe TRBD1 (5 bases). The CDR3 runs 16 residues. Between the trimmed V and J ends, which lost 0 bases and 1 base, there was a span of 14 bases. CDR1 is SGDLS and CDR2 is YYNGEE in the germline V gene. CDR3 nucleotides: TGTGCCAGCAGCGTAGGGGCAACAGGTACTTCCTACGAGCAGTACTTC. It specifies CASSVGATGTSYEQYF.

This clone was observed a handful of times. V and J are TRBV6-1 and TRBJ1-2; D may be TRBD1 (6 bases). The ends were cut back, 1 base at V and 1 base at J, with 7 bases in the middle. CDR1 MNHNS and CDR2 SASEGT come from the germline V gene. The CDR3 spans 14 residues. The CDR3 DNA sequence: TGTGCCAGCAGTGAAGGGACAGATAACTATGGCTACACCTTC. It codes for CASSEGTDNYGYTF.

This clone was picked up one time. The gene calls are TRBV5-1 and TRBJ1-6, with TRBD1 matching 8 bases. With V trimmed by 3 bases and J by 8 bases, 7 bases remained unmatched. From germline, CDR1 is SGHRS and CDR2 YFSETQ. This CDR3 region has 15 residues. CDR3 in DNA: TGCGCCAGCAGCTCGTTCGGGACAGGCGATTCACCCCTCCACTTT. Translated, it gives CASSSFGTGDSPLHF.

This rearrangement joins TRBV5-5 to TRBJ2-3; 9 positions agree with TRBD2. The CDR3 loop spans 17 amino acids. Trimming at V came to 2 bases and at J to 4 bases, leaving 11 bases not matched to a gene. CDR1 is SGHKS and CDR2 is YYEKEE in the germline V gene (reference sequence). The CDR3 protein is CASSLGASGAWADTQYF. CDR3 in DNA: TGTGCCAGCAGCTTAGGGGCTAGCGGGGCGTGGGCAGATACGCAGTATTTT.

CDR3 sequence reads: CASSLSTPDEQYF. The CDR3 DNA sequence: TGTGCCAGCAGCTTATCGACTCCAGACGAGCAGTACTTC. V is TRBV11-1 and J is TRBJ2-7; D is undetermined. V gave up 2 bases and J gave up 5 bases, with 10 bases separating them. In germline, CDR1 is SGHAT, CDR2 FQDESV (reference sequence). There are 13 residues in the CDR3.

V is TRBV29-1 and J is TRBJ1-2; maybe TRBD1 (6 bases). The CDR3 is made up of 11 amino acids. Germline V lookup: CDR1 SQVTM, CDR2 ANQGSEA. V lost 6 bases, J lost 6 bases, and 11 bases lay in between. The CDR3 is CSVGGGNGYTF. The CDR3 DNA is TGCAGCGTAGGGGGGGGCAATGGCTACACCTTC.

The gene calls are TRBV29-1 and TRBJ1-2; a weak D match, TRBD1 (6 bases). Trimming took 8 bases from V and 4 from J, leaving 20 bases between them. This CDR3 is 14 amino acids long. Germline V lookup: CDR1 SQVTM, CDR2 ANQGSEA. CDR3 sequence: CSLKGGLEIYGYTF. The DNA for the CDR3 is TGCAGCCTAAAGGGGGGGTTAGAAATCTATGGCTACACCTTC.

This clone appeared a single time. The chain carries TRBV6-5 and TRBJ2-3; tentative D call: TRBD1 (6 bases). Trimming shortened V by 2 bases and J by 1 base, and 10 bases separated the two germline ends. The CDR3 sequence is 15 residues long. The V gene's germline CDR1 is MNHEY and CDR2 SVGAGI. The CDR3 reads CASSYQGLGTDTQYF. The CDR3 DNA sequence: TGTGCCAGCAGTTACCAGGGGCTCGGCACAGATACGCAGTATTTT.

This chain links TRBV18 with TRBJ2-6; 8 nucleotides line up with TRBD1. V trimming: 3 bases; J trimming: 4 bases; junction bases outside the gene matches: 5. Germline V lookup: CDR1 KGHSH, CDR2 LQKENI. There are 16 residues in the CDR3. The DNA of the CDR3 is TGTGCCAGCTCACCGGGACAGGCCGGGGGGGCCAACGTCCTGACTTTC. Amino acid sequence: CASSPGQAGGANVLTF.

DNA for the CDR3: TGTGCCAGCAGCAGAGGGACAGGGGGGGAAAAACTGTTTTTT. Translated: CASSRGTGGEKLFF. V and J are TRBV7-2 and TRBJ1-4; the match to TRBD1 covers 11 bases. Trimming at V came to 5 bases and at J to 8 bases, leaving 4 bases not matched to a gene. Per germline, CDR1 SGHTA and CDR2 FQGNSA. The CDR3 has 14 residues.

The V and J genes are TRBV7-9 and TRBJ2-1; 7 nucleotides match TRBD1. The CDR3 consists of 15 residues. Trimming at V came to 4 bases and at J to 5 bases, leaving 8 bases not matched to a gene. Germline assignment: CDR1 SEHNR and CDR2 FQNEAQ (reference sequence). The CDR3 bases are TGTGCCAGCAGCTGGCGACAGGGTGGCGACAATGAGCAGTTCTTC. Protein sequence: CASSWRQGGDNEQFF.

V usage is TRBV18 and J usage is TRBJ1-1, with D possibly being TRBD1 (5 bases). Deletions cut 0 bases from V and 5 bases from J, with 10 bases between. In germline, CDR1 is KGHSH, CDR2 LQKENI. The CDR3 has 14 residues. CDR3 nucleotides: TGTGCCAGCTCACCACCACCGGGGGGGACTGAAGCTTTCTTT. It yields the protein CASSPPPGGTEAFF.

The V call is TRBV6-5, the J call TRBJ1-4; perhaps TRBD1 as D (6 bases). V gave up 3 bases and J gave up 3 bases, with 11 bases separating them. There are 15 residues in the CDR3. CDR1 is MNHEY, CDR2 SVGAGI, per germline. CDR3 coding DNA: TGTGCCAGCAGTTATTCGACAGGATCTAATGAAAAACTGTTTTTT. It codes for CASSYSTGSNEKLFF.

The genes are TRBV18 and TRBJ2-7; D possibly corresponds to TRBD2 (6 bases). The V and J ends lost 2 bases and 5 bases respectively, with 7 bases between them. Germline V CDR1 and CDR2: KGHSH, LQKENI. The CDR3 covers 12 residues. The CDR3 coding sequence is TGTGCCAGCTCACCAACGGGGGACGAGCAGTACTTC. Translating gives CASSPTGDEQYF.

This clone was observed a few times. The genes are TRBV29-1 and TRBJ2-7; TRBD2 is a possible D gene (6 bases). Looked up from germline, CDR1 is SQVTM and CDR2 is ANQGSEA. This CDR3 has 13 amino acids. V was pared by 4 bases and J by 1 base, with 11 bases between. The CDR3 is CSVVGGLSYEQYF. For the CDR3, the DNA is TGCAGCGTTGTCGGGGGTCTGTCCTACGAGCAGTACTTC.

The chain is built from TRBV5-4 and TRBJ1-6; TRBD1 aligns across 10 bases. This CDR3 is 14 amino acids long. Germline V CDR1 and CDR2: SGHNT, YYREEE (reference sequence). The trim removed 4 bases at V and 7 bases at J, leaving 2 bases unmatched. The CDR3 nucleotides read TGTGCCAGCAGCGAGGGACAGGGGAATTCACCCCTCCACTTT. Translating it yields CASSEGQGNSPLHF.

This sequence joins TRBV3-1 (or the pseudogene TRBV3-2) and TRBJ2-2; D perhaps matches TRBD1 (5 bases). This CDR3 is 15 amino acids long. The V gene's germline CDR1 is LGHDT and CDR2 YNNKEL (reference sequence). V shed 5 bases and J shed 6 bases, with 16 bases lying between them. This CDR3 reads CASSSNPGFAGELFF. Written as DNA, the CDR3 is TGTGCCAGCAGCTCAAACCCAGGGTTTGCCGGGGAGCTGTTTTTT.

The genes are TRBV7-2 and TRBJ1-5, with 7 nucleotides matching TRBD1. The CDR3 contains 13 residues. Germline V CDR1 and CDR2: SGHTA, FQGNSA. V lost 5 bases to trimming and J lost 6 bases; unmatched junction nucleotides: 4. CDR3 protein: CASSVQGIQPQHF. As DNA, the CDR3 is TGTGCCAGCAGCGTACAGGGGATTCAGCCCCAGCATTTT.

CDR3 nucleotide sequence: TGTGCCAGCATGGGAGGGGGCAATGAGCAGTTCTTC. Translating gives CASMGGGNEQFF. This chain uses TRBV3-1 (or the pseudogene TRBV3-2) with TRBJ2-1, with D tentatively TRBD2 (7 bases). The CDR3 is 12 residues long. Germline V lookup: CDR1 LGHDT, CDR2 YNNKEL (reference sequence). Trimming pared 7 bases from V and 6 bases from J, leaving 10 bases between.

The chain has TRBV19 and TRBJ1-2; tentatively, D is TRBD1 (6 bases). V was trimmed by 3 bases and J by 7 bases, leaving 24 bases between them. CDR3 length equals 17 residues. Germline-derived CDR1 and CDR2 are LNHDA and SQIVND (reference sequence). CDR3 sequence reads: CASSMDRVGQGSVGYTF. CDR3 sequence (DNA): TGTGCCAGTAGTATGGATCGAGTAGGCCAGGGGAGTGTTGGCTACACCTTC.

The V call is TRBV5-4, the J call TRBJ2-2; 10 nucleotides align to TRBD2. V gave up 6 bases and J gave up 4 bases; unmatched junction bases: 3. The CDR3 extends over 14 amino acids. CDR1 and CDR2 (germline): SGHNT, YYREEE (reference sequence). This CDR3 reads CASTLAGVTGELFF. The CDR3, as DNA: TGTGCCAGCACTCTAGCGGGAGTCACCGGGGAGCTGTTTTTT.

J is TRBJ2-1 and V is TRBV7-9; 11 bases line up with TRBD2. The CDR3 totals 17 residues. V shed 0 bases and J 9 bases; nucleotides not matched to a gene: 10. The V gene's germline CDR1 is SEHNR and CDR2 FQNEAQ (reference sequence). The CDR3 region is CASSLAPSGRPKIEQFF. Written as DNA, the CDR3 is TGTGCCAGCAGCTTAGCCCCTAGCGGGAGGCCCAAGATTGAGCAGTTCTTC.

V is TRBV28 and J is TRBJ2-1; 7 positions agree with TRBD2. Germline V gene lookup returns CDR1 MDHEN and CDR2 SYDVKM. The length of the CDR3 is 14 residues. V lost 5 bases and J lost 2; bases outside the gene matches: 3. CDR3 protein: CASSSGIAYNEQFF. CDR3 DNA sequence: TGTGCCAGCAGTAGCGGGATCGCCTACAATGAGCAGTTCTTC.

This chain joins TRBV5-1 and TRBJ2-3; a possible D gene is TRBD2 (5 bases). V lost 2 bases and J lost 2, with 15 bases in between. The CDR3 extends over 16 amino acids. The germline V gene encodes CDR1 SGHRS and CDR2 YFSETQ. This CDR3 reads CASSFLPGLATDTQYF. CDR3 DNA: TGCGCCAGCAGCTTTCTTCCCGGGCTAGCCACAGATACGCAGTATTTT.

This chain links TRBV9 with TRBJ1-4; D ambiguous. The V end was cut by 7 bases, the J end by 8 bases, with 15 bases between. Per germline, CDR1 SGDLS and CDR2 YYNGEE. The CDR3 has 13 residues. The CDR3 nucleotides are TGTGCCAGCCGAAGATCAGGTGGCGAAAAACTGTTTTTT. Translated, it gives CASRRSGGEKLFF. Based on the CDR3 plus reference TRBV9 and TRBJ1-4, the full variable domain is DSGVTQTPKHLITATGQRVTLRCSPRSGDLSVYWYQQSLDQGLQFLIQYYNGEERAKGNILERFSAQQFPDLHSELNLSSLELGDSALYFCASRRSGGEKLFFGSGTQLSVL.

In nucleotides, the CDR3 is TGTGCCAGCAGTGAAAGGACAGGGTCAGGCACTGAAGCTTTCTTT. It specifies CASSERTGSGTEAFF. J is TRBJ1-1 and V is TRBV6-1; 8 nucleotides align to TRBD1. The length of the CDR3 is 15 residues. Germline-derived CDR1 and CDR2 are MNHNS and SASEGT. The V segment lost 2 bases and the J segment 4 bases; nucleotides outside the gene matches: 6.